This T cell receptor beta chain was obtained from a study of blood T cell repertoires in COVID-19 (dated by TCRdb to 2020 to 2021). About the investigation overall: Samples from collaborators originated in the United States, Italy and Spain and spanned both the acute and convalescent phases of COVID-19. The dataset comprised deeply sampled blood TCRbeta repertoires from subjects exposed to, actively infected with, or recovered from COVID-19. The material from the prospective study consisted of cDNA or gDNA derived from T cells, B-cell-depleted T cells, or PBMCs. The samples were drawn from the first 160 participants of the ongoing ImmuneRACE study and from 1,200 or so subjects provided by 6 global collaborators. Where available, HLA class I and class II types were obtained from metadata supplied by the sample provider rather than from assay-based typing. The repertoires were made available in a free public database intended to serve as a resource for research on the immune response to SARS-CoV-2. Sample metadata almost always included a de-identified subject ID, COVID-19 status, age in years and sex.

The immunoSEQ Assay, a bias-controlled multiplex PCR, was used to amplify TCRbeta CDR3 regions from genomic DNA. Per the source publication's procedure: The number of nucleated cells in each sample was estimated by amplification of reference gene primers within the assay. Sequence reads were collapsed and filtered to measure the absolute abundance of every unique TCRbeta CDR3 rearrangement. Productive Simpson clonality was computed per sample as the square root of Simpson's diversity index over productive rearrangements. TCRdb holds this immuneACCESS table with in-frame rearrangements only. Some clones are missing; in checked studies, unresolved V genes explain under half, and the rest has no known cause. Clone size and the V and J calls come from that table; the DNA yielded D and trimming. Here the sample has around 310,000 clones; around 92% occur a single time. The ten largest clones represent roughly 10% of the sample.

As for this clone: Its antigen remains undetermined. No base qualities exist here, and no much larger clone lies one base off it.

What the authors observed across the whole study: The amount of clinical and demographic metadata varied by source and participant and was provided uncurated.

In the prospective study, participants were roughly 18 to 95 years old, resided in about two dozen geographic areas of the United States, and were enrolled through a virtual design. To assign participants to cohorts, the prospective study relied on clinical history that participants themselves reported in a screening survey and a study questionnaire. For ImmuneRACE Cohort 3, a participant was defined as recovered based on two consecutive negative NP/OP PCR tests, clearance by a healthcare professional, or resolution of symptoms. In the prospective study, mobile phlebotomists collected whole blood, serum and a nasopharyngeal or oropharyngeal swab from each participant. Participants in the prospective study had the option to provide additional blood draws and questionnaires over an approximately 2-month period. Before DNA extraction, blood samples from the prospective study were shipped at room temperature or frozen.

CDR1 and CDR2 were assigned from the germline V gene as SGDLS and YYNGEE. From its cysteine to its phenylalanine, the CDR3 spans 16 amino acids. Kept here is only the CDR3 DNA, which spans 48 bases and is read in frame from base 1. After removal of 0 bases from V and 3 bases from J, the junction retains 4 bases not matched to a gene. The source of this sequence is a woman aged 25 to 39 who had recovered from COVID-19. Material: PBMCs or T cells enriched from blood (not recorded which). The chain is made from TRBV9 and TRBJ2-2, with 8 central nucleotides matching TRBD1. The CDR3: CASSVADRGYTGELFF. The DNA sequence follows: TGTGCCAGCAGCGTAGCAGACAGGGGCTACACCGGGGAGCTGTTTTTT.